This record covers a single T cell receptor beta chain. These data come from a study of blood T cell repertoires in COVID-19. As for the study in general: T cells, B-cell-depleted T cells, or PBMCs provided the cDNA or gDNA that served as material.

With 0 bases removed from V and 4 bases from J, the gap between germline ends came to 16 bases. This CDR3 spans 16 amino acids. CDR1 and CDR2 from the germline V gene are LNHNV and YYDKDF (reference sequence). In the authors' methods: Cell counts per sample came from amplifying reference gene primers. Here immunoSEQ multiplex PCR was the method, and the copy in TCRdb shows in-frame clones only, minus some. D and trimming come from the DNA, and the V and J calls and clone size come from that table. The table records some 150,000 clones, more than 75% of them present only once. The V call is TRBV15, the J call TRBJ2-7; D is possibly TRBD2 (6 bases). Specimen: peripheral blood. The origin of this receptor is a man between 70 and 80 years old with acute or convalescent COVID-19. CDR3 in amino acids: CATSRDRGERRYEQYF. CDR3 coding DNA: TGTGCCACCAGCAGAGATCGCGGGGAGCGGAGGTACGAGCAGTACTTC.